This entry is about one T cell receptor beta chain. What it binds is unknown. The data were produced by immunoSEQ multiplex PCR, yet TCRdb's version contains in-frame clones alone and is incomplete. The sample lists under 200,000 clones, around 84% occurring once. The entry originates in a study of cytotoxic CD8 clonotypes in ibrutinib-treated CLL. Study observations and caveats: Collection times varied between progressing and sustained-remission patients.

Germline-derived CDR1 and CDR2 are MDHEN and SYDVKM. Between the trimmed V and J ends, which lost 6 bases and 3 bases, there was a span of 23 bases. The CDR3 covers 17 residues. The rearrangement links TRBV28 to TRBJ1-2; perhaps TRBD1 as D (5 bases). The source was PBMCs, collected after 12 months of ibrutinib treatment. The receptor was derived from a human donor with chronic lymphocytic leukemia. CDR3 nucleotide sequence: TGTGCCAGCAGCCCGGGACTACAGGCGGGGGTATACTATGGCTACACCTTC. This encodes CASSPGLQAGVYYGYTF.